These 4 T cell receptor beta chains originate from one sample sequenced in a study of cytomegalovirus exposure and HLA in healthy donors. PCR employed 60 Vbeta and 13 Jbeta primers. The repertoire was sequenced with immunoSEQ multiplex PCR; TCRdb's copy has only in-frame clones and lacks some. This table holds roughly 110,000 clones, about four fifths found once. Sequences were obtained from PBMCs. Source of these receptors: a woman aged 18-29 years in good health and CMV-seronegative.

The rearrangement joins TRBV2 to TRBJ2-7; D possibly corresponds to TRBD1 (5 bases). This CDR3 comprises 16 residues. Germline CDR1 reads SNHLY; CDR2 reads FYNNEI. V was clipped by 6 bases and J by 1 base, with 19 bases between them. Here the CDR3 DNA reads TGTGCCAGCAGGTACGAGACAGCCCTGACATCCTACGAGCAGTACTTC. As protein: CASRYETALTSYEQYF.

V is TRBV11-3 and J is TRBJ2-5, with a weak D call TRBD2 (5 bases). The V end was cut by 7 bases, the J end by 5 bases, with 11 bases between. Per the germline V gene, CDR1 is SGHNT and CDR2 is YENEEA. This CDR3 is built from 12 residues. CDR3 amino acids: CASTGWEETQYF. The DNA of the CDR3 is TGTGCCAGCACTGGGTGGGAGGAGACCCAGTACTTC.

This clone came up once. The chain carries TRBV13 and TRBJ2-1, with TRBD1 matching 8 bases. The ends lost 8 bases at V and 7 bases at J; junction bases unmatched: 13. Germline V CDR1 and CDR2: PRHDT, FYEKMQ (reference sequence). CDR3 size: 15 residues. The CDR3 is CASAQGARRINEQFF. The DNA of the CDR3 is TGTGCCAGCGCCCAGGGGGCCCGGAGGATTAATGAGCAGTTCTTC.

This clone was picked up a small number of times. The gene calls are TRBV6-5 and TRBJ1-1; D is undetermined. There are 11 residues in the CDR3. Germline assignment: CDR1 MNHEY and CDR2 SVGAGI. Between the trimmed V and J ends, which lost 7 bases and 1 base, there was a span of 4 bases. CDR3 nucleotide sequence: TGTGCCAGCACCCAGAACACTGAAGCTTTCTTT. Protein product: CASTQNTEAFF.